This T cell receptor beta chain emerged from a study of blood T cell repertoires in COVID-19. The germline CDR1 and CDR2 sequences are MNHEY and SVGAGI. The CDR3 runs 15 residues. Trimming removed 7 bases from V and 7 bases from J; junction bases left unmatched: 10. Libraries were prepared by immunoSEQ multiplex PCR; TCRdb keeps only in-frame clonotypes and omits some of them. This sample has some 220,000 clones, with over 80% found just once. What was sequenced was peripheral blood. This TCR derives from a woman between 55 and 75 years old with active or convalescent COVID-19. This sequence joins TRBV6-5 and TRBJ2-1; 10 bases map to TRBD1. For the CDR3, the DNA is TGTGCCAGCACTTTAGACAGGGGGCGCTTGAATGAGCAGTTCTTC. It translates to CASTLDRGRLNEQFF.